The clone carrying this TCR beta chain has more than one count but fewer than ten. Its antigen remains unknown. These data are taken from a study of cytomegalovirus exposure and HLA in healthy donors. The study, taken as a whole, reports: Overall, approximately 150 TCR beta chains were annotated as cytomegalovirus-associated.

A multiplex PCR was run with 60 Vbeta primers and 13 Jbeta primers. Method: immunoSEQ multiplex PCR; TCRdb's copy keeps in-frame clones and lacks some. This sample carries 55,000 to 80,000 clones, roughly 80% of them seen once, and the ten largest clones take roughly 25%. This CDR3 contains 14 residues. Looked up from germline, CDR1 is SGHNT and CDR2 is YYREEE (reference sequence). With V trimmed by 2 bases and J by 3 bases, 3 bases remained unmatched. The sequenced sample was PBMCs. The chain carries TRBV5-4 and TRBJ2-7; TRBD1 agrees at 9 bases. The receptor was derived from a woman aged 40 to 50 in good health and CMV-seropositive. DNA of the CDR3: TGTGCCAGCAGCTTTGGGACAGGGTACTACGAGCAGTACTTC. The encoded protein is CASSFGTGYYEQYF. Based on the CDR3 plus reference TRBV5-4 and TRBJ2-7, the full variable domain is ETGVTQSPTHLIKTRGQQVTLRCSSQSGHNTVSWYQQALGQGPQFIFQYYREEENGRGNFPPRFSGLQFPNYSSELNVNALELDDSALYLCASSFGTGYYEQYFGPGTRLTVT.